The rows below give T cell receptor beta chains drawn from one sample of a study of identifying expanded T cells in peripheral blood. Repertoires were generated with immunoSEQ multiplex PCR, while TCRdb's copy carries only in-frame clones and drops some. The sample includes about 110,000 clones, 88% of them seen just once. Sequencing used blood. The receptors here all came from a person between 18 and 75 years old in good health. CDR3s include the opening cysteine and the closing phenylalanine or tryptophan. A D gene is named only where the DNA matches it firmly. A row's size may be missing; if present it is once, few, many or a size class.

TRBJ2-7 | TRBV28 | NA | TRBD2 | TGTGCCAGCAGTTATTCTAGCGGGAGCTACGAGCAGTACTTC | CASSYSSGSYEQYF
TRBJ2-7 | TRBV10-3 | NA | NA | TGTGCCATCAGTGAGCCCGGGGGCGAGCAGTACTTC | CAISEPGGEQYF
TRBJ1-5 | TRBV6-1 | NA | NA | TGTGCCACCTACCTGGGGATTAGCAATCAGCCCCAGCATTTT | CATYLGISNQPQHF
TRBJ2-3 | TRBV29-1 | once | TRBD2 | TGCAGCGTTGAGACGGGTGGCGCGGGAGGGCGGGAAAGCACAGATACGCAGTATTTT | CSVETGGAGGRESTDTQYF
TRBJ1-2 | TRBV2 | NA | NA | TGTGCCACAGGGCTCGGTGAAGCTAACTATGGCTACACCTTC | CATGLGEANYGYTF
TRBJ1-1 | TRBV19 | NA | NA | TGTGCCAGCGGAATCGGAGCCACTAACACTGAAGCTTTCTTT | CASGIGATNTEAFF
TRBJ1-5 | TRBV19 | few | NA | TGTGCCAGTAGTGACACGAGAGCCGAGAGCAATCAGCCCCAGCATTTT | CASSDTRAESNQPQHF
TRBJ1-5 | TRBV18 | NA | NA | TGTGCCAGCTCACCCACAGGTAATAGCAATCAGCCCCAGCATTTT | CASSPTGNSNQPQHF
TRBJ1-6 | TRBV2 | NA | NA | TGTGCCAGCAGTGGCAGGGGAAGCTCCTATAATTCACCCCTCCACTTT | CASSGRGSSYNSPLHF
TRBJ2-1 | TRBV5-1 | NA | TRBD2 | TGCGCCAGCAGCGAAACTAGCGGGAGGAAGAATGAGCAGTTCTTC | CASSETSGRKNEQFF
TRBJ1-4 | TRBV9 | medium-sized | TRBD1 | TGTGCCAGCAGTGGACAGGGTGGGGGGGTTAATGAAAAACTGTTTTTT | CASSGQGGGVNEKLFF
TRBJ1-6 | TRBV6-5 | NA | TRBD1 | TGTGCCAGCAGCCGCGGGGGGACAGATTCACCCCTCCACTTT | CASSRGGTDSPLHF
TRBJ2-6 | TRBV19 | NA | NA | TGTGCCATTAGAGCCCCGGCCCCCTCTGGGGCCAACGTCCTGACTTTC | CAIRAPAPSGANVLTF
TRBJ2-5 | TRBV29-1 | NA | TRBD1 | TGCAGCGGAAGACTCAGGGGGCGGGAGACCCAGTACTTC | CSGRLRGRETQYF
TRBJ1-5 | TRBV6-1 | NA | NA | TGTGCCAGCAACTTAGGGGTCGTTGGCAATCAGCCCCAGCATTTT | CASNLGVVGNQPQHF
TRBJ2-5 | TRBV5-1 | NA | NA | TGCGCCAGCAGCTCAAGGACGGGGGCATCACAAGAGACCCAGTACTTC | CASSSRTGASQETQYF
TRBJ1-2 | TRBV6-1 | NA | NA | TGTGCCAGCAGTGAACAGGGGTATGGCTACACCTTC | CASSEQGYGYTF
TRBJ2-1 | TRBV29-1 | NA | TRBD1 | TGCAGCGTTGAATGGGGACAGGGGTATGAGCAGTTCTTC | CSVEWGQGYEQFF
TRBJ1-4 | TRBV28 | NA | TRBD1 | TGTGCCAGCAGTCCGGGGGGACAGGGGCGATCCGCAACTAATGAAAAACTGTTTTTT | CASSPGGQGRSATNEKLFF
TRBJ2-3 | TRBV18 | NA | NA | TGTGCCAGCTCACCACTGCAGACAGATACGCAGTATTTT | CASSPLQTDTQYF
TRBJ1-1 | TRBV7-6 | NA | TRBD1 | TGTGCCAGCAGCTTAGTCCCAGGACAGGGGAAAATGAACACTGAAGCTTTCTTT | CASSLVPGQGKMNTEAFF
TRBJ2-7 | TRBV4-1 | few | NA | TGCGCCAGCAGCCAACCCGCAGGAGGGCAGTACTTC | CASSQPAGGQYF